The entry below gives a single TCR beta chain sequence along with its context. These data belong to a study of control samples from healthy donors and cancer patients. Libraries were prepared by immunoSEQ multiplex PCR; TCRdb keeps only in-frame clonotypes and omits some of them. Of 150,000 to 200,000 clones in the sample, 80% to 95% are singletons; the top ten hold 0.68%. With 5 bases removed from V and 0 bases from J, the gap between germline ends came to 14 bases. Germline CDR1 SGHRS, CDR2 YFSETQ. The CDR3 runs 16 residues. The specimen sequenced was blood. The source is a woman in her twenties or thirties in good health. The chain has TRBV5-1 and TRBJ1-4; tentatively, D is TRBD1 (5 bases). CDR3 region: CASRSGGAATNEKLFF. The CDR3 DNA sequence: TGCGCCAGCAGATCTGGGGGAGCGGCAACTAATGAAAAACTGTTTTTT.